This T cell receptor (beta chain) was captured by sequencing in a study of blood T cell repertoires in COVID-19. Study summary: Specimens from acute and convalescent COVID-19 originated in the United States, Italy and Spain. The analysed material was cDNA or gDNA that came from T cells, B-cell-depleted T cells, or PBMCs.

Seattle's cohort entered during active infection and was followed longitudinally. This clone was counted a few times. The table came from immunoSEQ multiplex PCR; TCRdb's copy has only in-frame clones and leaves some out. The sample records 300,000 to 350,000 clones, roughly 90% being singletons. The germline gives CDR1 MNHEY, CDR2 SMNVEV (reference sequence). CDR3 size: 16 residues. V lost 2 bases to trimming and J lost 3 bases; unmatched junction nucleotides: 6. The chain recombines TRBV27 with TRBJ1-2; 10 nucleotides line up with TRBD1. The sequence derives from a man aged 30-40 years with COVID-19, enrolled during active disease. The specimen sequenced was peripheral blood. The CDR3 here is CASSLSRDRGYYGYTF. In DNA, the CDR3 is TGTGCCAGCAGTTTAAGTAGGGACAGGGGATACTATGGCTACACCTTC.